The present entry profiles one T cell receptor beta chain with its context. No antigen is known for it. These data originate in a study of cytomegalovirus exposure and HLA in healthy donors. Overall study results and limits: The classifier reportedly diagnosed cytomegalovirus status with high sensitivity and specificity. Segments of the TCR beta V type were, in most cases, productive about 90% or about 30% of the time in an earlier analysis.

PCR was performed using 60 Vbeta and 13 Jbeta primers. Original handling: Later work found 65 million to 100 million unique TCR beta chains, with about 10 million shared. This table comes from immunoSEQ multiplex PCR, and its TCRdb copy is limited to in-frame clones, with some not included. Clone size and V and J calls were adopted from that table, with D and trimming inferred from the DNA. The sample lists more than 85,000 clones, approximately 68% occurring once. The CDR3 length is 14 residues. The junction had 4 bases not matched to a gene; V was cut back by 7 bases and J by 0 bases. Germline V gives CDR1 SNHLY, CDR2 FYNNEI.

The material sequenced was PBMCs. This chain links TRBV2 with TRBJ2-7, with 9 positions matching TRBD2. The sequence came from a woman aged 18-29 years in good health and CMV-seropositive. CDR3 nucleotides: TGTGCCAGCACTCTAGCGGGAAACTCCTACGAGCAGTACTTC. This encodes CASTLAGNSYEQYF.